Described below is a single T cell receptor beta chain sequence and its context. Its target is unknown. This sample was taken from a study of cytomegalovirus exposure and HLA in healthy donors. While unrecorded immune exposures were likely, the donors were nominally healthy when sampled. 13 Jbeta primers and 60 Vbeta primers were used for the PCR. Sequencing used immunoSEQ multiplex PCR; TCRdb keeps in-frame clones, though not all of them. The sample consists of roughly 81,000 clones, less than 80% of them appearing once. Study-wide findings and caveats: Among the most significant clusters, several appeared linked to common viral pathogens in a later analysis. Later work found that TCR association rates differed between HLA loci; DRB1 had the most and HLA-C the fewest. Serostatus for CMV was the only available immune exposure information.

Germline V CDR1 and CDR2: MDHEN, SYDVKM. Trimming cost V 3 bases and J 0 bases, with 15 bases left between them. This CDR3 is built from 17 residues. The specimen sequenced was PBMCs. The clonotype originates from a man aged 30-40 years in good health and CMV-seronegative. The J gene is TRBJ2-1, the V gene TRBV28; the D is unclear. The CDR3 region is CASSLYGVRSSYNEQFF. The CDR3 bases are TGTGCCAGCAGTTTGTATGGTGTGAGGAGCTCCTACAATGAGCAGTTCTTC. Complete variable domain (other parts from reference TRBV28 and TRBJ2-1): DVKVTQSSRYLVKRTGEKVFLECVQDMDHENMFWYRQDPGLGLRLIYFSYDVKMKEKGDIPEGYSVSREKKERFSLILESASTNQTSMYLCASSLYGVRSSYNEQFFGPGTRLTVL.